Listed below are T cell receptor beta chains from one sample, sequenced in a study of cytomegalovirus exposure and HLA in healthy donors. Assay: immunoSEQ multiplex PCR; the TCRdb copy retains only in-frame clones and omits some. The sample holds about 73,000 clones, 90% to 95% seen once. Sequenced material: PBMCs. These receptors were taken from a man in his late teens or twenties in good health and CMV-seronegative. Each CDR3 is given with its conserved first and last residue. The D gene is left open where the match is weak. Clone size is given for some rows only: seen once, a few or many times, or a class if the clone is expanded.

clone_size j_call v_call d_call cdr3_nt cdr3_aa
once TRBJ1-1 TRBV19 . TGTGCCAGTAGTATCGACGGAGAGAACACTGAAGCTTTCTTT CASSIDGENTEAFF
. TRBJ1-5 TRBV27 TRBD1 TGTGCCAGCAGTTTTAAGAGGGGGACAGGGGACAATCAGCCCCAGCATTTT CASSFKRGTGDNQPQHF
. TRBJ2-7 TRBV5-1 TRBD2 TGCGCCAGCAGCTTACAGCCCCTGGGCGGGGGGACGGGGTACGAGCAGTACTTC CASSLQPLGGGTGYEQYF
. TRBJ2-7 TRBV6-6 . TGTGCCAGCAGTACCCCTGGCAGCGAGCAGTACTTC CASSTPGSEQYF
. TRBJ2-7 TRBV15 TRBD1 TGTGCCACCAGCAGAGGGGGGACAGGGGAATACGAGCAGTACTTC CATSRGGTGEYEQYF
. TRBJ1-2 TRBV11-2 TRBD1 TGTGCCAGCAGCTTGGACAGGGTACCCTATGGCTACACCTTC CASSLDRVPYGYTF
. TRBJ1-2 TRBV28 TRBD1 TGTGCCAGCGATACGGACAGGGTTAATTATGGCTACACCTTC CASDTDRVNYGYTF
once TRBJ1-5 TRBV6-1 . TGTGCCAGCAGTGAAGCGCTGGGGGGAGGCAATCAGCCCCAGCATTTT CASSEALGGGNQPQHF
. TRBJ1-1 TRBV28 TRBD1 TGTGCCAGCAGCCCAAAGGGGGCCGGCACTGAAGCTTTCTTT CASSPKGAGTEAFF
. TRBJ2-5 TRBV6-5 . TGTGCCAGCTCCGTAGGGACTGCAAAAGAGACCCAGTACTTC CASSVGTAKETQYF
. TRBJ2-3 TRBV18 . TGTGCCAGCTCAGGCCGCGGCACTTACACGGATACGCAGTATTTT CASSGRGTYTDTQYF
. TRBJ1-3 TRBV15 . TGTGCCACCAGCAGAGACACAGCATCGGGAAACACCATATATTTT CATSRDTASGNTIYF
. TRBJ1-5 TRBV7-8 . TGTGCCAGCAGCTTAGTTCAGGGTCAGCCCCAGCATTTT CASSLVQGQPQHF